The 3 T cell receptor beta chains in this list originate from one sample, sequenced in a study of cytomegalovirus exposure and HLA in healthy donors. The PCR was carried out with 60 Vbeta primers and 13 Jbeta primers. Repertoires were generated with immunoSEQ multiplex PCR, while TCRdb's copy carries only in-frame clones and drops some. Among about 180,000 clones, more than 80% were seen once, and the ten largest hold roughly 5.2%. The material sequenced was PBMCs. The receptors come from a woman aged 18-29 years in good health and CMV-seropositive.

The chain links TRBV7-9 to TRBJ2-5; 10 bases are a match to TRBD1. With V trimmed by 2 bases and J by 0 bases, 12 bases remained unmatched. CDR1 SEHNR and CDR2 FQNEAQ come from the germline V gene (reference sequence). The CDR3 contains 19 residues. CDR3 DNA sequence: TGTGCCAGCAGCTTACCCGGGACAGGGGACCCGTTGTACCAAGAGACCCAGTACTTC. Translation: CASSLPGTGDPLYQETQYF. Drawing the rest from reference TRBV7-9 and TRBJ2-5, the complete variable domain is DTGVSQNPRHKITKRGQNVTFRCDPISEHNRLYWYRQTLGQGPEFLTYFQNEAQLEKSRLLSDRFSAERPKGSFSTLEIQRTEQGDSAMYLCASSLPGTGDPLYQETQYFGPGTRLLVL.

The rearrangement uses TRBV4-1 and TRBJ1-3; D remains unclear. V was pared by 2 bases and J by 1 base, with 9 bases between. The CDR3 totals 15 residues. Germline V CDR1 and CDR2: MGHRA, YSYEKL. CDR3 nucleotide sequence: TGCGCCAGCAGCCAACTACAACTATCTGGAAACACCATATATTTT. Its protein is CASSQLQLSGNTIYF.

This chain links TRBV7-8 with TRBJ2-4; D is possibly TRBD1 (6 bases). CDR1 is SGHVS and CDR2 is FQNEAQ in the germline V gene. The germline V and J ends were trimmed by 5 bases and 1 base, with 15 bases remaining between them. The CDR3 runs 16 residues. Here the CDR3 DNA reads TGTGCCAGCAGCCAACAGGGTGCGACGGCCAAAAACATTCAGTACTTC. Translation gives CASSQQGATAKNIQYF.